This T cell receptor beta chain stems from a study of blood T cell repertoires in COVID-19. Study details: Collection of acute and convalescent COVID-19 samples took place in the United States, Italy and Spain.

Patients at the Seattle site were enrolled during active infection and followed longitudinally. J gave up 6 bases and V 5 bases, and 9 bases lay outside the gene matches. Per germline, CDR1 SGHTA and CDR2 FQGNSA. The length of the CDR3 is 15 residues. Per the original data handling: The authors estimated nucleated cell counts from reference gene primer amplification. This table comes from immunoSEQ multiplex PCR, and its TCRdb copy is limited to in-frame clones, with some not included. The D gene and trimming were derived from the DNA, and the V and J assignments and clone size from that table. The data contain under 200,000 clones, around 86% of them singletons.

Sample: peripheral blood. The TCR originated in a woman older than 75 with COVID-19, enrolled during active disease. The chain has TRBV7-2 and TRBJ2-4; 8 bases are a match to TRBD2. The CDR3 sequence: CASSRGGNNRNIQYF. The DNA for the CDR3 is TGTGCCAGCAGCCGGGGGGGGAATAACCGAAACATTCAGTACTTC.